A single sample gave rise to the 9 T cell receptor beta chains below, sequenced in a study of lymphopenia after photon versus proton radiotherapy. Sequencing was performed with immunoSEQ multiplex PCR; in TCRdb, only in-frame clones are kept and a portion is missing. The table includes some 20,000 clones, about four fifths detected once. The starting material was peripheral blood, obtained from a patient treated with photon-based radiotherapy. The receptors originated from a woman aged 45-59 years with pancreatic cancer.

The rearrangement joins TRBV5-8 to TRBJ1-2; 9 bases are shared with TRBD1. V lost 5 bases, J lost 4 bases, and 12 bases stayed unmatched. The CDR3 loop spans 16 amino acids. Germline loops: CDR1 SGHTS, CDR2 YDEGEE. The CDR3 DNA follows: TGTGCCAGCAGAAACAGGGGGCGGGAGGAAGGCTATGGCTACACCTTC. Translating it yields CASRNRGREEGYGYTF.

CDR3 in amino acids: CASSLWEGPYEQYF. The CDR3 DNA reads as TGCGCCAGCAGCTTGTGGGAGGGGCCCTACGAGCAGTACTTC. The chain employs TRBV5-1 and TRBJ2-7; 7 nucleotides match TRBD2. Germline V gives CDR1 SGHRS, CDR2 YFSETQ. The CDR3 runs 14 residues. V shed 1 base, J shed 2 bases, and the junction held 3 bases outside the gene matches.

The rearrangement joins TRBV27 to TRBJ1-2, with a tentative D call TRBD1 (5 bases). The CDR3 extends over 12 amino acids. The ends were cut back, 2 bases at V and 7 bases at J, with 8 bases in the middle. In germline, CDR1 is MNHEY, CDR2 SMNVEV (reference sequence). CDR3 DNA sequence: TGTGCCAGCAGTTTAAGTGGGGCTGGCTACACCTTC. Translated: CASSLSGAGYTF.

This clone was recorded only once. The chain recombines TRBV30 with TRBJ2-7; unclear D gene. The CDR3 spans 14 residues. Germline V CDR1 and CDR2: GTSNPN, SVGIG (reference sequence). V was pared by 0 bases and J by 7 bases, with 16 bases between. The CDR3 spells CAWSVPPQKEEQYF. CDR3 DNA: TGTGCCTGGAGTGTACCCCCCCAGAAGGAAGAGCAGTACTTC.

The V call is TRBV15, the J call TRBJ2-5, with 9 bases identical to TRBD1. The germline V gene encodes CDR1 LNHNV and CDR2 YYDKDF (reference sequence). V trimming: 5 bases; J trimming: 5 bases; junction bases outside the gene matches: 15. The CDR3 consists of 17 residues. The CDR3 spells CATSGDLTGTGMETQYF. The CDR3 DNA reads TGTGCCACCAGCGGGGATTTAACCGGGACAGGGATGGAGACCCAGTACTTC.

J is TRBJ1-5 and V is TRBV4-1; 9 bases agree with TRBD1. The CDR3 sequence is 16 residues long. The junction had 6 bases not matched to a gene; V was cut back by 0 bases and J by 6 bases. Germline CDR1 is MGHRA and CDR2 is YSYEKL. The CDR3 reads CASSQEVTQGAQPQHF. The CDR3, as DNA: TGCGCCAGCAGCCAAGAGGTAACACAGGGGGCTCAGCCCCAGCATTTT.

The chain is built from TRBV27 and TRBJ1-1; TRBD1 is a possible D gene (5 bases). The ends were cut back, 5 bases at V and 6 bases at J, with 22 bases in the middle. From germline, CDR1 is MNHEY and CDR2 SMNVEV (reference sequence). The CDR3 extends over 16 amino acids. CDR3 amino acids: CASSHQGVGGSAEAFF. CDR3 in DNA: TGTGCCAGCAGTCACCAGGGAGTCGGCGGCAGCGCTGAAGCTTTCTTT.

The V gene is TRBV18, the J gene TRBJ2-7; D may be TRBD2 (6 bases). The CDR3 covers 12 residues. Germline V gene data show CDR1 as KGHSH and CDR2 as LQKENI. The ends were cut back, 2 bases at V and 6 bases at J, with 8 bases in the middle. For the CDR3, the DNA is TGTGCCAGCTCACCAGCGGGGAGCGAGCAGTACTTC. Encoded protein: CASSPAGSEQYF. Full variable domain (missing parts from reference TRBV18 and TRBJ2-7): NAGVMQNPRHLVRRRGQEARLRCSPMKGHSHVYWYRQLPEEGLKFMVYLQKENIIDESGMPKERFSAEFPKEGPSILRIQQVVRGDSAAYFCASSPAGSEQYFGPGTRLTVT.

The chain uses TRBV4-1 and TRBJ1-3, with 7 bases identical to TRBD1. Germline V gene lookup returns CDR1 MGHRA and CDR2 YSYEKL. V lost 0 bases and J lost 1; bases outside the gene matches: 9. This CDR3 is 18 amino acids long. Here the CDR3 reads CASSQETLQGLSGNTIYF. The CDR3, as DNA: TGCGCCAGCAGCCAAGAGACTTTACAGGGGCTTTCTGGAAACACCATATATTTT.